The T cell receptor (beta chain) described here comes from a study of OX40 agonist ivuxolimab in advanced cancers. About the study: Prior anti-PD-1, anti-PD-L1 or anti-CTLA-4 therapy was allowed; roughly 40% had some.

Study-wide points: Low normalized T-cell clonal expansion was additionally recorded for some nonresponders. With doses of 0.1 to 3.0 mg/kg, CD4+ and CD8+ blood T cells had undergone clonal expansion by week 6.

Trimming took 5 bases from V and 0 from J; bases not matched to a gene: 5. The length of the CDR3 is 15 residues. Germline lookup yields CDR1 MDHEN and CDR2 SYDVKM. TCRdb's copy holds only in-frame clones and misses some; the assay was immunoSEQ multiplex PCR. Found here are 30,000 to 35,000 clones, nearly 85% of them singletons; the top ten hold more than 20%. Comments on this clone: Its antigen is currently unknown.

Source: CD4+ or CD8+ T cells sorted from blood, taken in a trial of the OX40 agonist ivuxolimab. The clonotype was recovered from an adult with an advanced solid tumor such as melanoma, head and neck, liver or kidney cancer. The rearrangement uses TRBV28 and TRBJ2-7, with TRBD2 matching over 9 bases. The CDR3 region has the DNA TGTGCCAGCAGTCTCCGACTAGCGGCCTCCTACGAGCAGTACTTC. As protein: CASSLRLAASYEQYF.